One and the same sample provided the 14 T cell receptor beta chains below, sequenced in a study of cytomegalovirus exposure and HLA in healthy donors. Vbeta (60) and Jbeta (13) primers were used in the PCR. Here immunoSEQ multiplex PCR was the method, and the copy in TCRdb shows in-frame clones only, minus some. This sample yields 110,000 or so clones, of which 67% are seen a single time; roughly 8.3% belongs to the top ten. Sequencing was carried out using PBMCs. These receptors came from a man aged 18 to 35 in good health and CMV-seropositive.

The rearrangement joins TRBV13 to TRBJ1-4; 10 nucleotides align to TRBD1. Germline values: CDR1 PRHDT, CDR2 FYEKMQ (reference sequence). V shed 5 bases and J 8 bases; nucleotides not matched to a gene: 20. The CDR3 contains 19 residues. The DNA of the CDR3 is TGTGCCAGCAGCCGGAACCGGGACAGGGGTTTGAAGCATGCGGAAAAACTGTTTTTT. It encodes CASSRNRDRGLKHAEKLFF.

V usage is TRBV28 and J usage is TRBJ1-3; tentatively, D is TRBD1 (6 bases). V was pared by 7 bases and J by 2 bases, with 9 bases between. This CDR3 region has 13 residues. Germline values: CDR1 MDHEN, CDR2 SYDVKM. CDR3: CASNTGPGNTIYF. As DNA, the CDR3 is TGTGCCAGCAATACAGGGCCTGGAAACACCATATATTTT.

The gene calls are TRBV15 and TRBJ2-7; D is perhaps TRBD2 (6 bases). The CDR3 length is 16 residues. Germline V gene lookup returns CDR1 LNHNV and CDR2 YYDKDF (reference sequence). V was shortened by 5 bases and J by 2 bases, with 19 bases between the two germline ends. This CDR3 reads CATSGDRDSKTYEQYF. The CDR3 DNA follows: TGTGCCACCAGCGGTGACCGGGACTCAAAGACCTACGAGCAGTACTTC.

The chain recombines TRBV6-4 with TRBJ1-5; D not resolved. Germline assignment: CDR1 MRHNA and CDR2 SNTAGT. V was shortened by 8 bases and J by 2 bases, with 16 bases between the two germline ends. The CDR3 extends over 15 amino acids. The CDR3 region is CASRLGPKGNQPQHF. DNA of the CDR3: TGTGCCAGCCGTTTGGGCCCAAAGGGCAATCAGCCCCAGCATTTT.

This clone has a single count. The rearrangement joins TRBV2 to TRBJ2-2; 7 nucleotides match TRBD1. Per germline, CDR1 SNHLY and CDR2 FYNNEI. The CDR3 spans 15 residues. Unmatched junction bases numbered 8, after V lost 5 bases and J lost 5 bases. CDR3 bases: TGTGCCAGCAGTAAGACAGGGATTGAAACCGGGGAGCTGTTTTTT. It encodes CASSKTGIETGELFF.

For the CDR3, the DNA is TGTGCCAGCGTCTTAGCGGGGTTCGGGGATACGCAGTATTTT. Translation: CASVLAGFGDTQYF. The chain links TRBV2 to TRBJ2-3; 8 bases map to TRBD2. The CDR3 spans 14 residues. Germline-derived CDR1 and CDR2 are SNHLY and FYNNEI. V trimming: 8 bases; J trimming: 6 bases; junction bases outside the gene matches: 10.

The rearrangement links TRBV29-1 to TRBJ2-3, with D perhaps matching TRBD1 (5 bases). This CDR3 comprises 12 residues. Germline V gene lookup returns CDR1 SQVTM and CDR2 ANQGSEA. Trimming shortened V by 7 bases and J by 0 bases, and 8 bases separated the two germline ends. The CDR3 bases are TGCAGCGCCAGGGTGAGCACAGATACGCAGTATTTT. It codes for CSARVSTDTQYF.

This clone was observed a handful of times. This rearrangement joins TRBV7-7 to TRBJ2-5; 7 bases are a match to TRBD1. The CDR3 length is 13 residues. V was pared by 4 bases and J by 7 bases, with 6 bases of the junction left unmatched. Germline values: CDR1 SSHAT, CDR2 FNYEAQ (reference sequence). The CDR3 sequence: CASSWDSRGTQYF. The CDR3 region has the DNA TGTGCCAGCAGCTGGGACAGCCGGGGGACCCAGTACTTC.

The J gene is TRBJ2-7, the V gene TRBV23-1; D is perhaps TRBD2 (6 bases). TRBV23-1 is an ORF for which the function is uncertain. The V gene lost 1 base and the J gene lost 0 bases, with 13 bases spanning the gap. The CDR3 contains 16 residues. The CDR3 sequence: CASSQLSGTGSYEQYV. The CDR3 DNA reads as TGCGCCAGCAGTCAATTATCCGGGACTGGCTCCTACGAGCAGTACGTC.

The V call is TRBV18, the J call TRBJ1-4, with D uncertain. CDR3 size: 17 residues. V shed 0 bases and J shed 5 bases, with 16 bases lying between them. Germline values: CDR1 KGHSH, CDR2 LQKENI. The CDR3: CASSPPLLRPANEKLFF. CDR3 coding DNA: TGTGCCAGCTCACCACCGCTCCTGAGGCCCGCGAATGAAAAACTGTTTTTT.

The chain uses TRBV6-5 and TRBJ1-6, with TRBD1 identical over 7 bases. The trim removed 5 bases at V and 11 bases at J, leaving 12 bases unmatched. This CDR3 is built from 15 residues. Germline V gives CDR1 MNHEY, CDR2 SVGAGI. The CDR3 DNA sequence: TGTGCCAGCAGTCCGGGTCAGGGGGTTTGGGCACCCCTCCACTTT. Translated, it gives CASSPGQGVWAPLHF.

V gene TRBV5-1 combines with J gene TRBJ2-1; D is unclear. This CDR3 is 15 amino acids long. Trimming took off 0 bases at V and 6 bases at J, with 13 bases between the two ends. CDR1 and CDR2 (germline): SGHRS, YFSETQ. CDR3 amino acids: CASSLEVNRSNEQFF. The CDR3 nucleotides read TGCGCCAGCAGCTTGGAAGTTAATCGGAGCAATGAGCAGTTCTTC. The full variable domain, rest sourced from reference TRBV5-1 and TRBJ2-1, is KAGVTQTPRYLIKTRGQQVTLSCSPISGHRSVSWYQQTPGQGLQFLFEYFSETQRNKGNFPGRFSGRQFSNSRSEMNVSTLELGDSALYLCASSLEVNRSNEQFFGPGTRLTVL.

V usage is TRBV4-2 and J usage is TRBJ2-7; D is unresolved. Trimming took 1 base from V and 0 from J, leaving 10 bases between them. The CDR3 spans 15 residues. Germline V gives CDR1 LGHNA, CDR2 YNFKEQ. CDR3 residues: CASSQGRASSYEQYF. The CDR3 DNA reads as TGTGCCAGCAGCCAAGGGCGCGCTAGCTCCTACGAGCAGTACTTC.

V usage is TRBV15 and J usage is TRBJ2-2; possibly TRBD1 for D (5 bases). Trimming stripped 0 bases from V and 1 base from J, with 9 bases between. The CDR3 loop spans 16 amino acids. The V gene's germline CDR1 is LNHNV and CDR2 YYDKDF (reference sequence). The CDR3 spells CATSRDIGQNTGELFF. In DNA form, the CDR3 reads TGTGCCACCAGCAGAGACATTGGACAGAACACCGGGGAGCTGTTTTTT.